These 18 T cell receptor beta chains share one sample of origin, sequenced in a study of CD8+CD57+ T cells in acquired aplastic anemia. Patients included in sequencing had previously demonstrated CD8+CD57+ cell expansion by flow cytometry. Using genomic DNA as the template, TCR beta VDJ and CDR3 profiling was carried out. TCRdb re-called the reads with MiXCR, one entry per CDR3 protein. The profile shows 160,000 or so distinct CDR3 sequences, around half of them singletons. Input material: sorted CD4+, CD8+, or CD8+CD57+ T cells (not recorded which) from PBMCs. The receptors come from a human donor with aplastic anemia.

This clonotype is a singleton in its sample. The chain couples TRBV11-1 to TRBJ1-1; the D gene is possibly TRBD1 (6 bases). V was shortened by 1 base and J by 10 bases, with 10 bases between the two germline ends. The CDR3 covers 12 residues. Germline V CDR1 and CDR2: SGHAT, FQDESV (reference sequence). The CDR3 DNA reads TGTGCCAGCAGCTTAGATTCCAGGGGAGCTTTCTTT. It translates to CASSLDSRGAFF. The full variable domain, in which reference TRBV11-1 and TRBJ1-1 provide the parts outside the CDR3, is EAEVAQSPRYKITEKSQAVAFWCDPISGHATLYWYRQILGQGPELLVQFQDESVVDDSQLPKDRFSAERLKGVDSTLKIQPAELGDSAMYLCASSLDSRGAFFGQGTRLTVV.

The CDR3 DNA sequence: TGTGCCAGCAGCGGGCAGCCCATAAGCACAGATACGCAGTATTTT. This codes for CASSGQPISTDTQYF. The chain recombines TRBV6-1 with TRBJ2-3; D call uncertain. The CDR3 runs to 15 residues. Trimming stripped 6 bases from V and 0 bases from J, with 13 bases between. Germline V gene lookup returns CDR1 MNHNS and CDR2 SASEGT.

As to this clonotype: A read error may account for a junction end that differs from germline. V and J are TRBV29-1 and TRBJ1-2, with 7 positions matching TRBD1. The CDR3 runs 10 residues. Germline loops: CDR1 SQVTM, CDR2 ANQGSEA. The CDR3 nucleotides are TGTAGCGTTGACAGGGACGGCTACACCTTC. Protein: CSVDRDGYTF.

This clonotype was found many times. This chain links TRBV5-1 with TRBJ2-5, with TRBD1 as a possible D gene (6 bases). Germline loops: CDR1 SGHRS, CDR2 YFSETQ. CDR3 length: 14 amino acids. V was trimmed by 0 bases and J by 5 bases, leaving 11 bases between them. For the CDR3, the DNA is TGCGCCAGCAGCTTGGCCACAGGGCGGGAGACCCAGTACTTC. This translates into CASSLATGRETQYF.

Ten or more counts support this clonotype. The chain combines TRBV3-1 with TRBJ2-7; either TRBD1 or TRBD2 may supply D (5 bases each). This CDR3 region has 13 residues. CDR1 is LGHDT, CDR2 YNNKEL, per germline (reference sequence). The V end was cut by 5 bases, the J end by 2 bases, with 10 bases between. The CDR3 DNA sequence: TGTGCCAGCAGCTCGAGAGGGGCCTACGAGCAGTACTTC. It encodes CASSSRGAYEQYF.

This clonotype was found many times. The chain joins TRBV7-9 to TRBJ1-2, with 10 bases that match TRBD1. Germline assignment: CDR1 SEHNR and CDR2 FQNEAQ (reference sequence). The CDR3 totals 14 residues. V was clipped by 5 bases and J by 5 bases; unmatched bases: 5. CDR3 residues: CASSMGQGLYGYTF. The CDR3 DNA follows: TGTGCCAGCAGCATGGGACAGGGGTTGTATGGCTACACCTTC. Together with reference TRBV7-9 and TRBJ1-2, the CDR3 gives the full variable domain: DTGVSQNPRHKITKRGQNVTFRCDPISEHNRLYWYRQTLGQGPEFLTYFQNEAQLEKSRLLSDRFSAERPKGSFSTLEIQRTEQGDSAMYLCASSMGQGLYGYTFGSGTRLTVV.

At least ten counts were recorded for this clonotype. The rearrangement uses TRBV5-1 and TRBJ1-1; D is unclear. Deletions cut 0 bases from V and 2 bases from J, with 8 bases between. The CDR3 is made up of 14 amino acids. Germline loops: CDR1 SGHRS, CDR2 YFSETQ. CDR3 coding DNA: TGCGCCAGCAGCTTGGGGCAGTATAACACTGAAGCTTTCTTT. As protein: CASSLGQYNTEAFF.

CDR3 residues: CASTGSGSPYEQYF. CDR3 in DNA: TGTGCCAGCACCGGTTCCGGGTCACCCTACGAGCAGTACTTC. The chain combines TRBV2 with TRBJ2-7, with D unclear. Germline V gene lookup returns CDR1 SNHLY and CDR2 FYNNEI. The length of the CDR3 is 14 residues. Trimming took off 7 bases at V and 2 bases at J, with 15 bases between the two ends. Full variable domain (remainder filled in from reference TRBV2 and TRBJ2-7): EPEVTQTPSHQVTQMGQEVILRCVPISNHLYFYWYRQILGQKVEFLVSFYNNEISEKSEIFDDQFSVERPDGSNFTLKIRSTKLEDSAMYFCASTGSGSPYEQYFGPGTRLTVT.

This clonotype occurred many times. The chain carries TRBV5-1 and TRBJ2-6; 9 bases map to TRBD1. Germline CDR1 and CDR2: SGHRS and YFSETQ. This CDR3 is 18 amino acids long. Trimming took 1 base from V and 1 from J; bases not matched to a gene: 6. The CDR3 here is CASSLRGQGLSGANVLTF. CDR3 nucleotide sequence: TGCGCCAGCAGCTTGAGGGGACAGGGACTATCTGGGGCCAACGTCCTGACTTTC.

The gene calls are TRBV24-1 and TRBJ1-5, with D uncertain. Germline CDR1 and CDR2: KGHDR and SFDVKD. The ends were cut back, 3 bases at V and 5 bases at J, with 7 bases in the middle. The CDR3 length is 13 residues. In DNA form, the CDR3 reads TGTGCCACCAGTGATAGGGCCGATCAGCCCCAGCATTTT. This codes for CATSDRADQPQHF.

Of note for this clonotype: With a much larger clone just one base away, this may be a read error. No DNA is shown, since the ends of the CDR3 on it are uncertain; the CDR3 is the one TCRdb lists. CDR3 in amino acids: CASSRSLTGNYGCTF. The V call is TRBV24-1, the J call TRBJ1-2; the table's D call, TRBD1, was not checked against the DNA. Germline CDR1 reads KGHDR; CDR2 reads SFDVKD. The CDR3 region is 15 residues in length, termini included.

This clonotype was observed at least ten times. Germline is not matched at one junction end, which may reflect a read error. The chain recombines TRBV6-1 with TRBJ1-3, with a weak D call TRBD1 (6 bases). There are 14 residues in the CDR3. Germline V gene lookup returns CDR1 MNHNS and CDR2 SASEGT. DNA of the CDR3: TGTGCCAGCAGCGAAGGGGGAACTGGAAACACCATATATTTT. This translates into CASSEGGTGNTIYF.

V is TRBV7-2 and J is TRBJ2-7; weak D call: TRBD1 (6 bases). Germline V CDR1 and CDR2: SGHTA, FQGNSA. Deletions cut 5 bases from V and 0 bases from J, with 14 bases between. This CDR3 region has 15 residues. CDR3 protein: CASSLGGGSSYEQYV. In DNA, the CDR3 is TGTGCCAGCAGCCTAGGGGGTGGCAGCTCCTACGAGCAGTACGTC.

The rearrangement uses TRBV3-1 and TRBJ1-6; unclear D gene. Germline V gene data show CDR1 as LGHDT and CDR2 as YNNKEL (reference sequence). The CDR3 sequence is 14 residues long. Trimming left V 0 bases short and J 7 bases short, with 7 bases between. The chain's CDR3 is CASSQEHRNSPLHF. CDR3 bases: TGTGCCAGCAGCCAAGAACATCGGAATTCACCCCTCCACTTT.

The gene calls are TRBV25-1 and TRBJ2-1; 12 nucleotides agree with TRBD2. Trimming removed 4 bases from V and 1 base from J; junction bases left unmatched: 11. CDR1 MGHDK and CDR2 SYGVNS come from the germline V gene. This CDR3 comprises 19 residues. The CDR3 here is CASSARDRLAGVSYNEQFF. CDR3 DNA: TGTGCCAGCAGTGCTAGAGATAGACTAGCGGGAGTTTCCTACAATGAGCAGTTCTTC. Complete variable domain (other parts from reference TRBV25-1 and TRBJ2-1): EADIYQTPRYLVIGTGKKITLECSQTMGHDKMYWYQQDPGMELHLIHYSYGVNSTEKGDLSSESTVSRIRTEHFPLTLESARPSHTSQYLCASSARDRLAGVSYNEQFFGPGTRLTVL.

CDR3 loop: CASSVSSGGAYEQYV. CDR3 sequence (DNA): TGTGCCAGCAGCGTTTCTAGCGGGGGGGCCTACGAGCAGTACGTC. The chain uses TRBV7-9 and TRBJ2-7; TRBD2 agrees at 12 bases. This CDR3 contains 15 residues. Looked up from germline, CDR1 is SEHNR and CDR2 is FQNEAQ (reference sequence). The junction had 4 bases not matched to a gene; V was cut back by 5 bases and J by 2 bases.

This clonotype is a singleton in its sample. The rearrangement links TRBV29-1 to TRBJ2-5; 7 positions match TRBD2. Germline trimming cut 2 bases from V and 6 bases from J; bases unmatched to any gene: 6. The CDR3 spans 13 residues. CDR1 is SQVTM, CDR2 ANQGSEA, per germline. The CDR3 DNA reads as TGCAGCGTTGAACCGACTAGCAGCCAGACCCAGTACTTC. Protein sequence: CSVEPTSSQTQYF.

In regard to this clonotype: This could be a read error, since a much larger clone is one nucleotide away. The J gene is TRBJ2-3, the V gene TRBV7-8, with 8 bases identical to TRBD2. Germline loops: CDR1 SGHVS, CDR2 FQNEAQ. This CDR3 has 17 residues. The CDR3 DNA follows: TGTGCCAGCAGCCGAGGGGCAGCGGGAGTCGGGGCAGATATGCAGTATTTT. This encodes CASSRGAAGVGADMQYF.